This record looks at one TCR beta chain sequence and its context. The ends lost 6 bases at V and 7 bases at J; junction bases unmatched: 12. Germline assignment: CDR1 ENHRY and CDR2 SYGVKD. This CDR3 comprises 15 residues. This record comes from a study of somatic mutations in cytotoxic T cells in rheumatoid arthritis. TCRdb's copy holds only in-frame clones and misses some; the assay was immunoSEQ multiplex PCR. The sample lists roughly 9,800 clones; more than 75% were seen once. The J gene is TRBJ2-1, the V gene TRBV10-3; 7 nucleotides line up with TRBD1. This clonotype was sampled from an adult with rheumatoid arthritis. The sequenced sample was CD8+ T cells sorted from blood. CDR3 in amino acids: CAISLQGQNVNEQFF. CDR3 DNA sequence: TGTGCCATCAGCTTACAGGGGCAGAACGTAAATGAGCAGTTCTTC.